The rows below give T cell receptor beta chains drawn from one sample of a study of blood T cell repertoires in COVID-19. TCRdb keeps only in-frame clones here, not all; method: immunoSEQ multiplex PCR. This repertoire shows roughly 200,000 clones, roughly four fifths found once; its top ten account for over 1.5%. The sample comprised peripheral blood. The receptors here all came from a human donor in a cohort sampled during active COVID-19. CDR3s include the opening cysteine and the closing phenylalanine or tryptophan. The order of the fields is V gene, D gene, clone size, J gene, CDR3 DNA, CDR3 protein. A D gene is named only where the DNA matches it firmly. Clone sizes are given selectively: once, few, many, or a class where the clone is expanded.

v_gene: TRBV7-3; d_gene: TRBD2; abundance: .; j_gene: TRBJ2-7; CDR3nt: TGTGCCAGCAGCCTTGCCGGGGGGGACGACGAGCAGTACTTC; CDR3aa: CASSLAGGDDEQYF
v_gene: TRBV28; d_gene: .; abundance: .; j_gene: TRBJ1-4; CDR3nt: TGTGCCAGCAGTTTTCGGGGGAAACAGTATGAAAAACTGTTTTTT; CDR3aa: CASSFRGKQYEKLFF
v_gene: TRBV12-3/TRBV12-4; d_gene: .; abundance: .; j_gene: TRBJ1-5; CDR3nt: TGTGCCAGCAGTGGGGCGGGGGGTTCCCCCCAGCATTTT; CDR3aa: CASSGAGGSPQHF
v_gene: TRBV12-2; d_gene: .; abundance: .; j_gene: TRBJ1-4; CDR3nt: TGTGCAAGTCGCTTAGCGCCGGAGGGCGAAAAACTGTTTTTT; CDR3aa: CASRLAPEGEKLFF
v_gene: TRBV13; d_gene: TRBD2; abundance: once; j_gene: TRBJ2-1; CDR3nt: TGTGCCAGCAGCCTAGACGGACTAGCGGGGGCCATCCCATACAATGAGCAGTTCTTC; CDR3aa: CASSLDGLAGAIPYNEQFF
v_gene: TRBV9; d_gene: TRBD2; abundance: few; j_gene: TRBJ2-5; CDR3nt: TGTGCCAGCAGCGCGACGATAGCGGGGCGGAACCAAGAGACCCAGTACTTC; CDR3aa: CASSATIAGRNQETQYF
v_gene: TRBV28; d_gene: TRBD1; abundance: .; j_gene: TRBJ2-7; CDR3nt: TGTGCCAGCAGTTTATATCCGGGACAGGCCTACGAGCAGTACTTC; CDR3aa: CASSLYPGQAYEQYF
v_gene: TRBV27; d_gene: .; abundance: few; j_gene: TRBJ2-7; CDR3nt: TGTGCCAGCAGTTATTTAGGGGGGGGCGCGTACGAGCAGTACTTC; CDR3aa: CASSYLGGGAYEQYF
v_gene: TRBV6-2/TRBV6-3; d_gene: TRBD2; abundance: once; j_gene: TRBJ2-3; CDR3nt: TGTGCCAGCAGTTACACGACTAGCGGGGTAAGAGATACGCAGTATTTT; CDR3aa: CASSYTTSGVRDTQYF
v_gene: TRBV6-6; d_gene: TRBD1; abundance: .; j_gene: TRBJ2-7; CDR3nt: TGTGCCAGCAGTCACGGACAGGCCTACGAGCAGTACTTC; CDR3aa: CASSHGQAYEQYF
v_gene: TRBV12-5; d_gene: .; abundance: .; j_gene: TRBJ2-7; CDR3nt: TGTGCTAGTGGTTTGGCCCCCGGCAGCGGCCACTCCTACGAGCAGTACTTC; CDR3aa: CASGLAPGSGHSYEQYF
v_gene: TRBV5-6; d_gene: .; abundance: .; j_gene: TRBJ1-1; CDR3nt: TGTGCCAGCAGCTTAAATATGAGGGCCCCAGTAGGAGCTTTCTTT; CDR3aa: CASSLNMRAPVGAFF
v_gene: TRBV14; d_gene: .; abundance: .; j_gene: TRBJ1-1; CDR3nt: TGTGCCACCTCGATGGCGCGGGACACTGAAGCTTTCTTT; CDR3aa: CATSMARDTEAFF
v_gene: TRBV7-3; d_gene: TRBD1; abundance: .; j_gene: TRBJ2-2; CDR3nt: TGTGCCAGCAGAGGGGGCCCGAACACCGGGGAGCTGTTTTTT; CDR3aa: CASRGGPNTGELFF
v_gene: TRBV7-2; d_gene: .; abundance: .; j_gene: TRBJ2-7; CDR3nt: TGTGCCAGCAGCTTAGAGCGGGTCTACGAGCAGTACTTC; CDR3aa: CASSLERVYEQYF
v_gene: TRBV13; d_gene: TRBD2; abundance: .; j_gene: TRBJ2-7; CDR3nt: TGTGCCAGCAGCTTAGGGCGGGAGGGCTCCTACGAGCAGTACTTC; CDR3aa: CASSLGREGSYEQYF
v_gene: TRBV5-1; d_gene: TRBD1; abundance: .; j_gene: TRBJ1-4; CDR3nt: TGCGCCAGCAGCCCTCAGGGGGCAAAAAATGAAAAACTGTTTTTT; CDR3aa: CASSPQGAKNEKLFF
v_gene: TRBV3-1/TRBV3-2; d_gene: TRBD1; abundance: .; j_gene: TRBJ1-2; CDR3nt: TGTGCCAGCAGCCAACAGGGGGCGGGTGGCTACACCTTC; CDR3aa: CASSQQGAGGYTF
v_gene: TRBV2; d_gene: .; abundance: .; j_gene: TRBJ2-7; CDR3nt: TGTGCCAGCAGTGAAGAAGGGGCCGAGCAGTACTTC; CDR3aa: CASSEEGAEQYF
v_gene: TRBV9; d_gene: TRBD1; abundance: .; j_gene: TRBJ2-1; CDR3nt: TGTGCCAGCAGCACTGGACAGGGGATGTACAATGAGCAGTTCTTC; CDR3aa: CASSTGQGMYNEQFF
v_gene: TRBV9; d_gene: .; abundance: .; j_gene: TRBJ1-1; CDR3nt: TGTGCCAGCAGCGTAGGGGTAGGAGGGGTGAACACTGAAGCTTTCTTT; CDR3aa: CASSVGVGGVNTEAFF
v_gene: TRBV6-2/TRBV6-3; d_gene: .; abundance: .; j_gene: TRBJ2-7; CDR3nt: TGTGCCAGCAGTCGGCCAGGGGTCCACGAGCAGTACTTC; CDR3aa: CASSRPGVHEQYF